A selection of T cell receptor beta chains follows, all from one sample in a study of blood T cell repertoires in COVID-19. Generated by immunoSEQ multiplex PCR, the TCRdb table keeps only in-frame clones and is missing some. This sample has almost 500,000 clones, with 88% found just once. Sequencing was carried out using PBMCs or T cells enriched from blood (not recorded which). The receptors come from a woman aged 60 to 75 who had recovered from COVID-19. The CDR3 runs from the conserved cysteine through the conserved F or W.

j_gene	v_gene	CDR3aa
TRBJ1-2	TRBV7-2	CASSFAGTRVGYTF
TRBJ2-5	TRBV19	CASSKASGGRQETQYF
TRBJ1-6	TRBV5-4	CASSLEGAGSWSPLHF
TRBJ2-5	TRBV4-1	CASSPSGGLWGETQYF
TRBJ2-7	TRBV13	CASSLFRVRFYEQYF
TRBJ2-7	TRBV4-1	CASSQESRGTYEQYF
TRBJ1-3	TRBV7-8	CASSLASPSSGNTIYF
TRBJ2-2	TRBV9	CASAPGTPYTGELFF
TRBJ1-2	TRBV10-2	CASSEQGGLYGYTF
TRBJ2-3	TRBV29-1	CSVEGIGGGDTQYF
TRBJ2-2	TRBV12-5	CASGLVLDRELFF
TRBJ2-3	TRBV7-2	CASSLSPGTQYF
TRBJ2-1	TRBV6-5	CASRLRDIYYNEQFF
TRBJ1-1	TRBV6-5	CASISPGAIEAFF
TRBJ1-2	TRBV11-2	CASSLNLRGQGGYTF
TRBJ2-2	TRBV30	CAWNRQAPGELFF
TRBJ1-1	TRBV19	CASSSLQMNTEAFF
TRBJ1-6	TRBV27	CASSFQGNNSPLHF
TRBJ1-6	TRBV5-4	CASSLASGHPNLSPLHF
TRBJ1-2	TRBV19	CASRNDRADGYTF
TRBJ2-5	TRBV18	CASSPPRGLPQETQYF
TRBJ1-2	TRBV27	CASSLTRTGYGYTF
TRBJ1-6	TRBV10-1	CASSPGDNNSPLHF
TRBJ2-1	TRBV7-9	CATLADNEQFF
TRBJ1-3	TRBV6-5	CASSKTGSGNTIYF
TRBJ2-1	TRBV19	CASTWGARPHEQFF
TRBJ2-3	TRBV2	CASPGPGGPSDTQYF
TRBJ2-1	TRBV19	CASSLPSGTGVRNEQFF
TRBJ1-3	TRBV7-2	CASSFPGQPRGNTIYF